The sequence of this TCR beta chain was determined in a study of blood T cell repertoires in COVID-19. Overall study: Samples representing acute and convalescent COVID-19 were sourced from the United States, Italy and Spain. The analysed material was cDNA or gDNA that came from T cells, B-cell-depleted T cells, or PBMCs.

In the authors' workflow: Reference gene primer amplification gave estimated nucleated cell counts. Profiling relied on immunoSEQ multiplex PCR, and the TCRdb table lists in-frame clones only, not all of them. The V and J calls and clone size come from that table; D and trimming were worked out from the DNA. The profile shows about 190,000 clones, roughly 85% of them singletons. As concerns this clone: The sample has other DNA sequences that encode this CDR3 too.

Trimming pared 6 bases from V and 1 base from J, leaving 9 bases between. CDR1 MNHEY and CDR2 SVGAGI come from the germline V gene. The CDR3 extends over 13 amino acids. This TCR came from a young woman with acute or convalescent COVID-19. The chain links TRBV6-5 to TRBJ1-1; maybe TRBD1 (5 bases). Sequencing input: peripheral blood. CDR3 in DNA: TGTGCCAGCAGAACGGGGGGGAACACTGAAGCTTTCTTT. Protein product: CASRTGGNTEAFF.